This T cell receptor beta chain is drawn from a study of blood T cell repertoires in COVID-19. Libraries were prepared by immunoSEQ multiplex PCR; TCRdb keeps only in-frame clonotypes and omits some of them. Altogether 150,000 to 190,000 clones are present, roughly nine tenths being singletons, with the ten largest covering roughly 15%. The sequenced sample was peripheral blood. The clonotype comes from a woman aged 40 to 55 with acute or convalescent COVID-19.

The CDR3 coding sequence is TGTGCCAGCAGCCGTGTGGGGACTAGCGGGGTGGAGAACACCGGGGAGCTGTTTTTT. It encodes CASSRVGTSGVENTGELFF. The chain couples TRBV7-9 to TRBJ2-2, with 13 bases lining up with TRBD2. Germline CDR1 SEHNR, CDR2 FQNEAQ (reference sequence). This CDR3 comprises 19 residues. Losses at the gene ends were 5 bases for V and 1 base for J; bases not matched to a gene: 10.